Presented here are 21 T cell receptor beta chains from one specimen sequenced in a study of cytomegalovirus exposure and HLA in healthy donors (dated by TCRdb to the late 2010s). Library creation used the immunoSEQ multiplex PCR assay. This immuneACCESS table, as held by TCRdb, lists in-frame sequences with V and J called but not all clones. Of the missing ones, under half trace to an unresolved V gene in checked studies; the others have no known cause. Here the sample has about 150,000 clones; roughly 90% occur a single time. In total, the top ten clones hold under 5% of the sample. Sequencing used PBMCs. The receptors shown here come from a man younger than 30 in good health and CMV-seropositive.

The genes are TRBV19 and TRBJ1-5; D remains ambiguous. Germline CDR1 reads LNHDA; CDR2 reads SQIVND (reference sequence). Trimming cost V 5 bases and J 4 bases, with 12 bases left between them. The CDR3 runs 14 residues. CDR3 region: CASSERILNQPQHF. Written as DNA, the CDR3 is TGTGCCAGTAGTGAGAGGATCCTTAATCAGCCCCAGCATTTT.

This chain connects TRBV15 to TRBJ2-5, with D possibly matching TRBD2 (6 bases). Germline assignment: CDR1 LNHNV and CDR2 YYDKDF (reference sequence). V was trimmed by 1 base and J by 2 bases, leaving 11 bases between them. The CDR3 totals 15 residues. CDR3 DNA: TGTGCCACCAGCAGAGCTTGGGGGGAGCAAGAGACCCAGTACTTC. The encoded protein is CATSRAWGEQETQYF.

The chain links TRBV29-1 to TRBJ1-5; unclear D gene. The ends were cut back, 4 bases at V and 4 bases at J, with 8 bases in the middle. This CDR3 contains 12 residues. Germline CDR1 SQVTM, CDR2 ANQGSEA. DNA for the CDR3: TGCAGCGTTGGGGCAGAAAATCAGCCCCAGCATTTT. It is translated as CSVGAENQPQHF.

This chain uses TRBV19 with TRBJ2-7; D possibly corresponds to TRBD2 (7 bases). CDR1 is LNHDA and CDR2 is SQIVND in the germline V gene (reference sequence). Trimming stripped 3 bases from V and 0 bases from J, with 12 bases between. This CDR3 contains 15 residues. CDR3 sequence (DNA): TGTGCCAGTAGTATGGGGCGGGGGCCCTCCTACGAGCAGTACTTC. Translation: CASSMGRGPSYEQYF.

Within the sample, this clone is medium-sized. The V gene is TRBV15, the J gene TRBJ2-1; D is possibly TRBD1 (6 bases). CDR1 and CDR2 from the germline V gene are LNHNV and YYDKDF (reference sequence). The V and J ends lost 0 bases and 6 bases respectively, with 15 bases between them. The CDR3 is 16 residues long. CDR3 nucleotides: TGTGCCACCAGCAGAGATACAGGGCCGACGGTCAATGAGCAGTTCTTC. Translating gives CATSRDTGPTVNEQFF. Complete variable domain (other parts from reference TRBV15 and TRBJ2-1): DAMVIQNPRYQVTQFGKPVTLSCSQTLNHNVMYWYQQKSSQAPKLLFHYYDKDFNNEADTPDNFQSRRPNTSFCFLDIRSPGLGDTAMYLCATSRDTGPTVNEQFFGPGTRLTVL.

This clone was seen a few times. The rearrangement joins TRBV2 to TRBJ1-3; D is possibly TRBD1 (5 bases). Germline lookup yields CDR1 SNHLY and CDR2 FYNNEI. The V gene lost 10 bases and the J gene lost 2 bases, with 9 bases spanning the gap. This CDR3 is 12 amino acids long. Written as DNA, the CDR3 is TGTGCCATACAGGTTACTGGAAACACCATATATTTT. Protein: CAIQVTGNTIYF.

The chain has TRBV4-1 and TRBJ2-2; 10 bases map to TRBD1. This CDR3 comprises 17 residues. The germline gives CDR1 MGHRA, CDR2 YSYEKL. After removal of 0 bases from V and 3 bases from J, the junction contained 4 bases not matched to a gene. As DNA, the CDR3 is TGCGCCAGCAGCCAAGAAGGGACAGGGGTGTACACCGGGGAGCTGTTTTTT. Amino acids: CASSQEGTGVYTGELFF.

This chain joins TRBV9 and TRBJ2-2; 8 bases agree with TRBD2. In germline, CDR1 is SGDLS, CDR2 YYNGEE. Trimming removed 5 bases from V and 7 bases from J; junction bases left unmatched: 4. CDR3 length equals 13 residues. The DNA of the CDR3 is TGTGCCAGCAGGGGACTAGTTGACGGGGAGCTGTTTTTT. Its protein product is CASRGLVDGELFF.

The chain has TRBV28 and TRBJ1-6; unclear D gene. The CDR3 contains 16 residues. The V end was cut by 3 bases, the J end by 18 bases, with 27 bases between. Germline CDR1 reads MDHEN; CDR2 reads SYDVKM. In nucleotides, the CDR3 is TGTGCCAGCAGTTTTGGGAACTGGAGGGCTTCGGGTAACGGCCACTTT. This codes for CASSFGNWRASGNGHF.

This sequence joins TRBV10-3 and TRBJ1-3; D remains ambiguous. Germline lookup yields CDR1 ENHRY and CDR2 SYGVKD. V was shortened by 0 bases and J by 0 bases, with 6 bases between the two germline ends. The CDR3 is 15 amino acids. The CDR3 loop reads CAISESAYSGNTIYF. The CDR3 DNA is TGTGCCATCAGTGAGTCTGCCTACTCTGGAAACACCATATATTTT.

Written as DNA, the CDR3 is TGCGCCAGCAGCTTGAGTTCTAGCGGGTCCCAAGAGACCCAGTACTTC. Encoded protein: CASSLSSSGSQETQYF. The J gene is TRBJ2-5, the V gene TRBV5-1, with 8 bases fitting TRBD2. Germline values: CDR1 SGHRS, CDR2 YFSETQ. The CDR3 loop spans 16 amino acids. J lost 1 base, V lost 1 base, and 6 bases had no gene match.

This chain joins TRBV30 and TRBJ2-1, with D maybe TRBD1 (5 bases). Germline loops: CDR1 GTSNPN, CDR2 SVGIG (reference sequence). V lost 6 bases to trimming and J lost 7 bases, with 13 bases between them. CDR3 size: 12 residues. CDR3 sequence: CACTLAGNEQFF. The CDR3 DNA is TGTGCCTGCACGCTCGCAGGGAATGAGCAGTTCTTC.

This chain links TRBV11-2 with TRBJ2-7; 9 bases line up with TRBD2. This CDR3 spans 15 amino acids. The germline V gene encodes CDR1 SGHAT and CDR2 FQNNGV. CDR3 bases: TGTGCTTCAACTTATAGCGGGAGAAGCTCCTACGAGCAGTACTTC. Translating gives CASTYSGRSSYEQYF.

The chain carries TRBV25-1 and TRBJ2-7, with 14 positions matching TRBD2. CDR1 is MGHDK and CDR2 is SYGVNS in the germline V gene. J was trimmed by 3 bases and V by 3 bases; bases with no gene match: 4. This CDR3 has 16 residues. CDR3 DNA: TGTGCCAGCAGTGACCCTGGACTAGCGGGAGGCTACGAGCAGTACTTC. Encoded protein: CASSDPGLAGGYEQYF.

The chain joins TRBV2 to TRBJ1-1; D not resolved. This CDR3 contains 15 residues. CDR1 and CDR2 (germline): SNHLY, FYNNEI. V lost 6 bases, J lost 2 bases, and 16 bases lay in between. CDR3: CASRTATISNTEAFF. The CDR3 DNA reads TGTGCCAGCAGAACGGCCACTATAAGCAACACTGAAGCTTTCTTT.

The gene calls are TRBV5-6 and TRBJ1-2, with 7 bases aligning to TRBD1. The CDR3 sequence is 13 residues long. In germline, CDR1 is SGHDT, CDR2 YYEEEE. With V trimmed by 3 bases and J by 6 bases, 5 bases remained unmatched. The CDR3 sequence: CASSSTGTDGYTF. The CDR3 DNA is TGTGCCAGCAGCTCGACAGGGACGGATGGCTACACCTTC.

The rearrangement uses TRBV2 and TRBJ1-4, with TRBD1 identical over 10 bases. Germline assignment: CDR1 SNHLY and CDR2 FYNNEI. This CDR3 spans 12 amino acids. Losses at the gene ends were 8 bases for V and 7 bases for J; bases not matched to a gene: 1. As DNA, the CDR3 is TGTGCCAGCCGGGACAGGGGTGAAAAACTGTTTTTT. Its translation: CASRDRGEKLFF.

CDR3 DNA: TGTGCCTGGAGTCTAGGGACAGGGGGCAGTTACGAGCAGTACTTC. Amino acid sequence: CAWSLGTGGSYEQYF. The chain carries TRBV30 and TRBJ2-7, with 12 bases that match TRBD1. The CDR3 sequence is 15 residues long. V was pared by 2 bases and J by 4 bases, with 6 bases of the junction left unmatched. Germline V gene data show CDR1 as GTSNPN and CDR2 as SVGIG (reference sequence).

The CDR3, as DNA: TGCGCCAGCAGCTTGGGACAGGGAGTTACTGAAGCTTTCTTT. Protein: CASSLGQGVTEAFF. The V gene is TRBV5-1, the J gene TRBJ1-1, with 7 bases fitting TRBD1. The V segment lost 0 bases and the J segment 5 bases; nucleotides outside the gene matches: 4. The length of the CDR3 is 14 residues. Germline V lookup: CDR1 SGHRS, CDR2 YFSETQ.

This clone was counted only a few times. This sequence joins TRBV6-5 and TRBJ2-1; 7 bases fit TRBD2. From germline, CDR1 is MNHEY and CDR2 SVGAGI. Losses at the gene ends were 2 bases for V and 6 bases for J; bases not matched to a gene: 10. The length of the CDR3 is 16 residues. The CDR3 loop reads CASSYPSGGSSNEQFF. CDR3 sequence (DNA): TGTGCCAGCAGTTACCCATCCGGCGGGAGCTCCAATGAGCAGTTCTTC.

This clone appeared once. The V call is TRBV6-6, the J call TRBJ1-2; D possibly corresponds to TRBD1 (5 bases). The ends were cut back, 6 bases at V and 4 bases at J, with 12 bases in the middle. The CDR3 is 13 residues long. Germline CDR1 and CDR2: MNHNY and SVGAGI (reference sequence). The CDR3 protein is CASSLTEPYGYTF. CDR3 sequence (DNA): TGTGCCAGCAGCCTGACAGAGCCCTATGGCTACACCTTC.